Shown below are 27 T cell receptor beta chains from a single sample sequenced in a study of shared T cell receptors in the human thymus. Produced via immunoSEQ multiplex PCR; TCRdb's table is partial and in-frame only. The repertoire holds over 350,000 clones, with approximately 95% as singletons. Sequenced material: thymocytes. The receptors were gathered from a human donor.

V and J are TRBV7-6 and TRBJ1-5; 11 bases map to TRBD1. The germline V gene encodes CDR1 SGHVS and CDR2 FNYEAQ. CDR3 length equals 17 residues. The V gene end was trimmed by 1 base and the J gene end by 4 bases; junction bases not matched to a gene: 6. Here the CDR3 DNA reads TGTGCCAGCAGCTTAGGCATCCGGGACAGGGGGAATCAGCCCCAGCATTTT. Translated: CASSLGIRDRGNQPQHF.

The CDR3: CASSLGFRGNQPQHF. The DNA for the CDR3 is TGTGCCAGCAGCTTGGGGTTCCGTGGCAATCAGCCCCAGCATTTT. The gene calls are TRBV7-2 and TRBJ1-5; D remains unclear. V was shortened by 3 bases and J by 2 bases, with 11 bases between the two germline ends. The CDR3 runs to 15 residues. Per the germline V gene, CDR1 is SGHTA and CDR2 is FQGNSA. Complete variable domain (other parts from reference TRBV7-2 and TRBJ1-5): GAGVSQSPSNKVTEKGKDVELRCDPISGHTALYWYRQSLGQGLEFLIYFQGNSAPDKSGLPSDRFSAERTGGSVSTLTIQRTQQEDSAVYLCASSLGFRGNQPQHFGDGTRLSIL.

The CDR3 loop reads CASIWTGSSYEQYF. The CDR3 nucleotides read TGCGCCAGCATTTGGACAGGGTCCTCCTACGAGCAGTACTTC. This chain links TRBV10-2 with TRBJ2-7, with 8 nucleotides matching TRBD1. The V gene's germline CDR1 is WSHSY and CDR2 SAAADI. CDR3 length equals 14 residues. Germline trimming cut 7 bases from V and 0 bases from J; bases unmatched to any gene: 5.

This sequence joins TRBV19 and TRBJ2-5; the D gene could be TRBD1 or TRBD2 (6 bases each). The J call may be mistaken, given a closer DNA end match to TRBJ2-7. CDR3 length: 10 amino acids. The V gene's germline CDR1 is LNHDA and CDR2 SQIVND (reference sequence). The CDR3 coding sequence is TGTGCCGGGGGGCCCTACGAGCAGTACTTC. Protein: CAGGPYEQYF.

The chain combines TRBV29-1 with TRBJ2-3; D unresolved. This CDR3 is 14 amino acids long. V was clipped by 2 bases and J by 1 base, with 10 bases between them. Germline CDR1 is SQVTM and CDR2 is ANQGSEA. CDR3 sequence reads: CSVENDTCTDTQYF. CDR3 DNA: TGCAGCGTTGAAAACGACACGTGCACAGATACGCAGTATTTT.

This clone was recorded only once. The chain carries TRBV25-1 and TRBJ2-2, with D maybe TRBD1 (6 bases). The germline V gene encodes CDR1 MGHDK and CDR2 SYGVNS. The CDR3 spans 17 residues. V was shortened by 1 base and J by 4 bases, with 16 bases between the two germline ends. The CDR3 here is CASSESLATGGTGELFF. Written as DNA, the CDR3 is TGTGCCAGCAGTGAATCGCTGGCGACAGGTGGCACCGGGGAGCTGTTTTTT. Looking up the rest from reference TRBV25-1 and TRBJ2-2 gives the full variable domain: EADIYQTPRYLVIGTGKKITLECSQTMGHDKMYWYQQDPGMELHLIHYSYGVNSTEKGDLSSESTVSRIRTEHFPLTLESARPSHTSQYLCASSESLATGGTGELFFGEGSRLTVL.

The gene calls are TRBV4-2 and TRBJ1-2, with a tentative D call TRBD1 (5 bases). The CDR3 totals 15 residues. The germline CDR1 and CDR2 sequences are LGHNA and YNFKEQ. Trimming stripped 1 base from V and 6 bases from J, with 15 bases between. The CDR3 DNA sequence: TGTGCCAGCAGCCAAGTTGGGGGAGGGTATCATGGCTACACCTTC. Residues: CASSQVGGGYHGYTF.

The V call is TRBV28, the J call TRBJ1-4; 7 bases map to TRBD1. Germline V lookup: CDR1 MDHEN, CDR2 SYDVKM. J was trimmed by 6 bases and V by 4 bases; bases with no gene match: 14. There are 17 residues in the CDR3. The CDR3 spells CASSSDDGGGGDEKLFF. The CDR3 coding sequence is TGTGCCAGCAGTTCCGACGATGGTGGAGGGGGCGATGAAAAACTGTTTTTT.

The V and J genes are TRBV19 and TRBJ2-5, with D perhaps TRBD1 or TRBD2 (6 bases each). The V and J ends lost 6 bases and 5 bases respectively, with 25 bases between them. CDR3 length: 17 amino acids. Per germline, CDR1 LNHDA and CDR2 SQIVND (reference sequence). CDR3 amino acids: CASRHPVGGGEEETQYF. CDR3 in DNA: TGTGCCAGTAGGCACCCAGTAGGAGGGGGTGAGGAGGAGACCCAGTACTTC.

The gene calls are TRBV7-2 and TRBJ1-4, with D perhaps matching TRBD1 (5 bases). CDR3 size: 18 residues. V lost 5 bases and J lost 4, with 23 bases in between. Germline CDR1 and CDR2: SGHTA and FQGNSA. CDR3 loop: CASSGWAPGGEFNEKLFF. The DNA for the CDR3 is TGTGCCAGCAGCGGGTGGGCCCCTGGGGGGGAATTTAATGAAAAACTGTTTTTT.

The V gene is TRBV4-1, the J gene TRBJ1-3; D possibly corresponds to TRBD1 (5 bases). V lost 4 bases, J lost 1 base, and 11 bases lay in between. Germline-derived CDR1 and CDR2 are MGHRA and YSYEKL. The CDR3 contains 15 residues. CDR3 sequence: CASSRGAISGNTIYF. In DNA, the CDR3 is TGCGCCAGCAGCCGTGGGGCGATTTCTGGAAACACCATATATTTT.

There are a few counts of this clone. The CDR3 sequence is CASSETSGRVYEQYF. The CDR3 DNA reads TGTGCCAGCAGTGAGACTAGCGGGAGGGTCTACGAGCAGTACTTC. The rearrangement joins TRBV6-1 to TRBJ2-7; 14 bases line up with TRBD2. Germline loops: CDR1 MNHNS, CDR2 SASEGT. CDR3 size: 15 residues. With 3 bases clipped from V and 3 bases from J, the junction kept 1 base outside the gene matches.

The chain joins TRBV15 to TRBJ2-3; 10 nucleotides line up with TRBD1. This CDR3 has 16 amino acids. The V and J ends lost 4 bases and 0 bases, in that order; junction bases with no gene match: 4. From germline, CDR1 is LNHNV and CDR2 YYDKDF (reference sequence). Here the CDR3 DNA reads TGTGCCACCAGCAAGGGGACAGGGGCTAGCACAGATACGCAGTATTTT. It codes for CATSKGTGASTDTQYF.

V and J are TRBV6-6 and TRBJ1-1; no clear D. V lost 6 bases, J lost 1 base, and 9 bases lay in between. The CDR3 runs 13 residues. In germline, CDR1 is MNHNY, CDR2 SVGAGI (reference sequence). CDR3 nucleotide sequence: TGTGCCAGCAGCTCCCCCCCGAACACTGAAGCTTTCTTT. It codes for CASSSPPNTEAFF.

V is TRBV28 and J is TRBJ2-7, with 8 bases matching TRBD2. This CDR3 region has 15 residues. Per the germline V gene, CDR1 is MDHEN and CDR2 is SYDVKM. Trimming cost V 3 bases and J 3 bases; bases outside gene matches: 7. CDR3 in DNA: TGTGCCAGCAGTTTGGTCCTAGCGGGTGGCTACGAGCAGTACTTC. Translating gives CASSLVLAGGYEQYF.

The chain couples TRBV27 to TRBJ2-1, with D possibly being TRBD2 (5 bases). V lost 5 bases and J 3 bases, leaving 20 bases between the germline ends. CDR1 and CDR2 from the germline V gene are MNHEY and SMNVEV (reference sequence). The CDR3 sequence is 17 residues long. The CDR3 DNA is TGTGCCAGCAGTGCTCACCTGAGGGCCCTCGACTACAATGAGCAGTTCTTC. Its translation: CASSAHLRALDYNEQFF.

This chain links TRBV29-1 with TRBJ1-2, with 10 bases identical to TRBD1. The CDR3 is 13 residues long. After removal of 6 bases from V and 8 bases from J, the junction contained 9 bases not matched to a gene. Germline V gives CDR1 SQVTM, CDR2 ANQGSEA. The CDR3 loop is CSVAQGQGCGYTF. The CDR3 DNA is TGCAGCGTCGCACAGGGACAGGGGTGCGGCTACACCTTC.

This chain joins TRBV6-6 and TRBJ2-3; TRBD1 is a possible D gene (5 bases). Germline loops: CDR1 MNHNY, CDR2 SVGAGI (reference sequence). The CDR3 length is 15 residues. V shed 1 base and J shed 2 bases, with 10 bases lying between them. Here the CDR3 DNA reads TGTGCCAGCAGTTACTGGCAGGGCCTCACAGATACGCAGTATTTT. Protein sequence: CASSYWQGLTDTQYF.

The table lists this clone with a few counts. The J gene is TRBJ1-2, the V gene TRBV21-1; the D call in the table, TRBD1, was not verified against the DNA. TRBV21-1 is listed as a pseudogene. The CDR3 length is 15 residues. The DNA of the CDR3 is TGTGCCAGCAGCGGACAGGGCCAGGATAACTATGGCTACACCTTC. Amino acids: CASSGQGQDNYGYTF.

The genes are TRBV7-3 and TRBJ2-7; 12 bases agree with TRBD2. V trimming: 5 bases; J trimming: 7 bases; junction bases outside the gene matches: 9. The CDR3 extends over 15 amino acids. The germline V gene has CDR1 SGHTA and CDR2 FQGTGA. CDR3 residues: CASSPRLAGVREQYF. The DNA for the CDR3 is TGTGCCAGCAGCCCCCGACTAGCGGGAGTGAGGGAGCAGTACTTC.

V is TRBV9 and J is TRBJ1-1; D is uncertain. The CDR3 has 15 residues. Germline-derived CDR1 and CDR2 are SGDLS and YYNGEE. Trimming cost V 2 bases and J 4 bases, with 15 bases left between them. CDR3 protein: CASSVSPNMSTEAFF. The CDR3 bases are TGTGCCAGCAGCGTTTCCCCTAACATGTCCACTGAAGCTTTCTTT.

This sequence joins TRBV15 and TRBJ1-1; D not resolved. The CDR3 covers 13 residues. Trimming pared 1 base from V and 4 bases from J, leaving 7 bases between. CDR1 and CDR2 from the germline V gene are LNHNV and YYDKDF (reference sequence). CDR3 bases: TGTGCCACCAGCAGAGGACTTGGCACTGAAGCTTTCTTT. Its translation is CATSRGLGTEAFF. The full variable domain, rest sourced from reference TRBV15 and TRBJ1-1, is DAMVIQNPRYQVTQFGKPVTLSCSQTLNHNVMYWYQQKSSQAPKLLFHYYDKDFNNEADTPDNFQSRRPNTSFCFLDIRSPGLGDTAMYLCATSRGLGTEAFFGQGTRLTVV.

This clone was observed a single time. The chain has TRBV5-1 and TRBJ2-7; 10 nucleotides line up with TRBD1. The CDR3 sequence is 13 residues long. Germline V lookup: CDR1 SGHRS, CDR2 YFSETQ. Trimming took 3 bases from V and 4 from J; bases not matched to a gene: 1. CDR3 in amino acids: CASSWTGGYEQYF. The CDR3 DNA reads TGCGCCAGCAGCTGGACAGGGGGGTACGAGCAGTACTTC.

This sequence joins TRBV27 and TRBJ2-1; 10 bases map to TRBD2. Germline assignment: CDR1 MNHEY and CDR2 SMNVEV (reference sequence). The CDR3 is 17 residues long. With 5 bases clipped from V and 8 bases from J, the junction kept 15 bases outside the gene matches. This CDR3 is CASSPPRGGLASYEQFF. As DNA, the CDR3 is TGTGCCAGCAGTCCCCCCCGTGGGGGACTAGCGTCATATGAGCAGTTCTTC.

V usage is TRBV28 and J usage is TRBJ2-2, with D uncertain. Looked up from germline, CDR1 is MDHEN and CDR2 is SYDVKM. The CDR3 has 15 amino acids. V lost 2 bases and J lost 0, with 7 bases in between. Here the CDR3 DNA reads TGTGCCAGCAGTTTAGTCTCCGCGAACACCGGGGAGCTGTTTTTT. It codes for CASSLVSANTGELFF.

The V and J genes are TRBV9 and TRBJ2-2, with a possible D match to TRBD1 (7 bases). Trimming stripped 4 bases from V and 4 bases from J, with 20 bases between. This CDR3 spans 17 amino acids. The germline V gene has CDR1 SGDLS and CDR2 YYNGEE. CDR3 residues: CASSLPRRGRGTGELFF. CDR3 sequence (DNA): TGTGCCAGCAGCCTTCCGCGGAGGGGGCGCGGCACCGGGGAGCTGTTTTTT.

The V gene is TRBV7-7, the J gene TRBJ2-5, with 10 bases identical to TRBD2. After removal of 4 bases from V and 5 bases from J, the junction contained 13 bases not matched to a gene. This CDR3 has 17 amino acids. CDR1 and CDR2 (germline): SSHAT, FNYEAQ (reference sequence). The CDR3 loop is CASSSRIGLAVRETQYF. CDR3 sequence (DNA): TGTGCCAGCAGCTCCCGAATCGGACTAGCGGTCCGGGAGACCCAGTACTTC. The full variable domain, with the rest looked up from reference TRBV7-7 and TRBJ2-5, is GAGVSQSPRYKVTKRGQDVTLRCDPISSHATLYWYQQALGQGPEFLTYFNYEAQPDKSGLPSDRFSAERPEGSISTLTIQRTEQRDSAMYRCASSSRIGLAVRETQYFGPGTRLLVL.